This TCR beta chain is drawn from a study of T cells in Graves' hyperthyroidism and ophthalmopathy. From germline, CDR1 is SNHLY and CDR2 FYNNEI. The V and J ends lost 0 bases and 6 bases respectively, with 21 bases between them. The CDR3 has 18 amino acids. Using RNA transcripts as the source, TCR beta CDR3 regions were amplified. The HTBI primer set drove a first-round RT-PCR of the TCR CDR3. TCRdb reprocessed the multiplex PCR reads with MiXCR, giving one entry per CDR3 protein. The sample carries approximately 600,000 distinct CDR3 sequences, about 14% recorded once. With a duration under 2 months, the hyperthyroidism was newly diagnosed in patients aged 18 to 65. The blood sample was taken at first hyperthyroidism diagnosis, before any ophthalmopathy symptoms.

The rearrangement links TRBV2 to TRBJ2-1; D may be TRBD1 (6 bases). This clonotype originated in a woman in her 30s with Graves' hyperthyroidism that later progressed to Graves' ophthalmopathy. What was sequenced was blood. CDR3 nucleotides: TGTGCCAGCAGTGAAGCCCGGCTGAGACGAAGCAGGGGCAATGAGCAGTTCTTC. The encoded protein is CASSEARLRRSRGNEQFF.